Given below is one T cell receptor (beta chain) in context. Its specificity is unknown. Only in-frame clones appear in the TCRdb table, and some are missing; sequencing was by immunoSEQ multiplex PCR. The table shows some 46,000 clones, with over 65% occurring only once. The V gene lost 3 bases and the J gene lost 3 bases, with 23 bases spanning the gap. The CDR3 consists of 18 residues. Germline assignment: CDR1 MGHDK and CDR2 SYGVNS. This sample was taken from a study of vaccination effects on CD4 cells after COVID-19. Study-wide findings and caveats: Spike-reactive clones found after vaccination in convalescents were mainly new vaccine-induced clones. Late post-vaccination samples showed marked contraction of infection- and vaccine-induced clones.

Scientists isolated CD4+ T cells after an approximately 10-day culture period ended. PCR confirmed that the person was infected with SARS-CoV-2 between March and December 2020. Participants were given two doses of BNT162b2 or mRNA-1273 vaccine. Half-medium replacement with IL-2 medium occurred on days 3 and 7. V usage is TRBV25-1 and J usage is TRBJ1-2, with a tentative D call TRBD1 (6 bases). The sequences come from CD4+ T cells from PBMCs cultured without peptide, collected after COVID-19 vaccination. This receptor was obtained from a human donor who had a prior SARS-CoV-2 infection. CDR3 DNA: TGTGCCAGCAGTGACGGATCATGGGGGGGCAATTTTCACTATGGCTACACCTTC. Protein: CASSDGSWGGNFHYGYTF.